This T cell receptor beta chain was recorded in a study of regulatory and conventional T cells in RAG deficiency. Conventional CD4+ T cells were sorted from blood as CD25-low CD127-high cells. Measured with immunoSEQ multiplex PCR; TCRdb has only the in-frame clones, and not every one. This repertoire shows some 20,000 clones, around 94% found once; its top ten account for approximately 0.67%. V shed 7 bases and J 4 bases; nucleotides not matched to a gene: 5. The CDR3 is made up of 13 amino acids. CDR1 SNHLY and CDR2 FYNNEI come from the germline V gene. These same records also appear under a second study, on regulatory T cells. That source reports: The primer mix had 52 TRBV and 13 TRBJ primers.

The receptor's source is a human donor in good health. The chain uses TRBV2 and TRBJ2-3; 7 bases align to TRBD1. Sequenced sample: CD4+ T cells sorted from blood. The CDR3 spells CASNWQGADTQYF. The CDR3 region has the DNA TGTGCCAGCAACTGGCAGGGGGCAGATACGCAGTATTTT.